The 19 T cell receptor beta chains below come from one sample, sequenced in a study of blood T cell repertoires in COVID-19. Clones were sequenced by immunoSEQ multiplex PCR, and TCRdb holds only the in-frame ones, with some missing. The table shows some 270,000 clones, with around nine tenths occurring only once. Sequenced material: peripheral blood. Every receptor here comes from a man aged 25-45 years with acute or convalescent COVID-19.

V usage is TRBV18 and J usage is TRBJ2-5; D is perhaps TRBD2 (6 bases). V was clipped by 6 bases and J by 0 bases, with 14 bases between them. The CDR3 spans 15 residues. The germline V gene has CDR1 KGHSH and CDR2 LQKENI. CDR3 loop: CASSPGVQYQETQYF. The DNA for the CDR3 is TGTGCCAGCTCCCCGGGGGTACAATACCAAGAGACCCAGTACTTC.

V and J are TRBV5-1 and TRBJ2-5; tentatively, D is TRBD2 (6 bases). CDR1 is SGHRS and CDR2 is YFSETQ in the germline V gene. CDR3 length: 14 amino acids. Trimming cost V 2 bases and J 1 base, with 9 bases left between them. For the CDR3, the DNA is TGCGCCAGCAGCTTTCAAGCGGGCCAAGAGACCCAGTACTTC. Encoded protein: CASSFQAGQETQYF.

This sequence joins TRBV9 and TRBJ1-3; 8 nucleotides line up with TRBD1. CDR3 size: 16 residues. The V and J ends lost 4 bases and 0 bases, in that order; junction bases with no gene match: 6. Germline loops: CDR1 SGDLS, CDR2 YYNGEE. The CDR3 region has the DNA TGTGCCAGCAGCACCCAGGACAGGGTCTCTGGAAACACCATATATTTT. Protein: CASSTQDRVSGNTIYF.

The chain is built from TRBV19 and TRBJ1-4; D might be TRBD1 (5 bases). CDR3 length: 13 amino acids. The germline gives CDR1 LNHDA, CDR2 SQIVND (reference sequence). V lost 7 bases, J lost 8 bases, and 14 bases lay in between. The CDR3 nucleotides read TGTGCCAGTAAAACTCAGGGTCACGAAAAACTGTTTTTT. Translated, it gives CASKTQGHEKLFF.

The chain is built from TRBV4-1 and TRBJ2-7, with D uncertain. This CDR3 is built from 15 residues. The germline V and J ends were trimmed by 4 bases and 0 bases, with 13 bases remaining between them. Germline V CDR1 and CDR2: MGHRA, YSYEKL. Here the CDR3 reads CASSLRGESSYEQYF. In DNA form, the CDR3 reads TGCGCCAGCAGCCTCCGAGGCGAAAGCTCCTACGAGCAGTACTTC.

The chain carries TRBV29-1 and TRBJ1-3; tentatively, D is TRBD1 (6 bases). The CDR3 has 13 residues. Germline V gives CDR1 SQVTM, CDR2 ANQGSEA. V was shortened by 6 bases and J by 0 bases, with 9 bases between the two germline ends. DNA for the CDR3: TGCAGCGTAAGGACAGCCTCTGGAAACACCATATATTTT. Residues: CSVRTASGNTIYF.

This chain joins TRBV6-5 and TRBJ1-1, with no clear D. The CDR3 has 15 residues. The V and J ends lost 7 bases and 0 bases respectively, with 15 bases between them. The V gene's germline CDR1 is MNHEY and CDR2 SVGAGI. The CDR3 region is CASKADYGVNTEAFF. The CDR3 region has the DNA TGTGCCAGCAAGGCGGACTACGGGGTGAACACTGAAGCTTTCTTT.

This rearrangement joins TRBV27 to TRBJ1-6; perhaps TRBD1 as D (6 bases). This CDR3 region has 16 residues. The germline CDR1 and CDR2 sequences are MNHEY and SMNVEV (reference sequence). V lost 2 bases to trimming and J lost 10 bases, with 18 bases between them. CDR3 nucleotides: TGTGCCAGCAGTTTAATGTCCACAGGGAGAGACTCACCCCTCCACTTT. Amino acid sequence: CASSLMSTGRDSPLHF.

This clone has only a few counts. The chain recombines TRBV10-1 with TRBJ2-7; TRBD1 matches 10 bases. Germline V lookup: CDR1 WNHNN, CDR2 SYGVQD (reference sequence). The junction had 5 bases not matched to a gene; V was cut back by 6 bases and J by 0 bases. The CDR3 is 15 amino acids. The CDR3 loop reads CASSPGQGSSYEQYF. CDR3 nucleotide sequence: TGCGCCAGCAGCCCGGGACAGGGGTCCTCCTACGAGCAGTACTTC.

The chain employs TRBV28 and TRBJ1-2, with D hard to call. This CDR3 has 12 amino acids. V lost 5 bases and J 4 bases, leaving 8 bases between the germline ends. Germline V CDR1 and CDR2: MDHEN, SYDVKM. In DNA, the CDR3 is TGTGCCAGCAGTGGCCAGATCTATGGCTACACCTTC. It translates to CASSGQIYGYTF.

Here the CDR3 DNA reads TGCGCCAGCAGCAAGAGACAGGCTACCGCGGGCGATGAGCAGTTCTTC. Protein product: CASSKRQATAGDEQFF. The genes are TRBV5-1 and TRBJ2-1; a possible D gene is TRBD1 (6 bases). Trimming removed 4 bases at V and 8 bases at J, with 22 bases between. This CDR3 is built from 16 residues. Germline lookup yields CDR1 SGHRS and CDR2 YFSETQ. The full variable domain, its missing parts supplied by reference TRBV5-1 and TRBJ2-1, is KAGVTQTPRYLIKTRGQQVTLSCSPISGHRSVSWYQQTPGQGLQFLFEYFSETQRNKGNFPGRFSGRQFSNSRSEMNVSTLELGDSALYLCASSKRQATAGDEQFFGPGTRLTVL.

The chain combines TRBV11-2 with TRBJ1-4, with 8 bases that match TRBD1. Germline V gene sequence: CDR1 SGHAT, CDR2 FQNNGV. The trim removed 5 bases at V and 6 bases at J, leaving 14 bases unmatched. The CDR3 is 17 amino acids. CDR3 DNA sequence: TGTGCCAGCAGCCCTCGAGAGTCGGCAGGGGGCCATGAAAAACTGTTTTTT. It codes for CASSPRESAGGHEKLFF. The full variable domain, completed using reference TRBV11-2 and TRBJ1-4, is EAGVAQSPRYKIIEKRQSVAFWCNPISGHATLYWYQQILGQGPKLLIQFQNNGVVDDSQLPKDRFSAERLKGVDSTLKIQPAKLEDSAVYLCASSPRESAGGHEKLFFGSGTQLSVL.

The chain carries TRBV19 and TRBJ1-6; D possibly corresponds to TRBD1 (6 bases). V lost 5 bases, J lost 14 bases, and 19 bases lay in between. Germline-derived CDR1 and CDR2 are LNHDA and SQIVND (reference sequence). The CDR3 length is 14 residues. This chain's CDR3 is CASSQLQGISALHF. Here the CDR3 DNA reads TGTGCCAGTAGTCAATTACAGGGTATTTCGGCCCTCCACTTT.

This chain links TRBV7-3 with TRBJ1-1; 9 bases align to TRBD1. CDR3 length equals 15 residues. The J segment lost 4 bases and the V segment lost 6 bases, leaving 9 bases of the junction unmatched. CDR1 is SGHTA, CDR2 FQGTGA, per germline. DNA of the CDR3: TGTGCCAGCAGTATAAAACAGGGGGCTGGCACTGAAGCTTTCTTT. Residues: CASSIKQGAGTEAFF.

The V and J genes are TRBV11-2 and TRBJ2-2, with 9 positions matching TRBD1. The V gene's germline CDR1 is SGHAT and CDR2 FQNNGV. The CDR3 is made up of 15 amino acids. The V and J ends lost 0 bases and 9 bases, in that order; junction bases with no gene match: 5. The CDR3 spells CASSLDGGQGRELFF. CDR3 DNA: TGTGCCAGCAGCTTAGATGGGGGACAGGGCCGGGAGCTGTTTTTT.

V gene TRBV3-1 (or the pseudogene TRBV3-2) combines with J gene TRBJ2-3, with D unresolved. The CDR3 runs 15 residues. In germline, CDR1 is LGHDT, CDR2 YNNKEL (reference sequence). Trimming took off 3 bases at V and 2 bases at J, with 12 bases between the two ends. CDR3 sequence: CASSQLRSSTDTQYF. DNA for the CDR3: TGTGCCAGCAGCCAGCTTAGATCGTCCACAGATACGCAGTATTTT.

V and J are TRBV5-4 and TRBJ2-7; TRBD2 agrees at 9 bases. The germline V gene encodes CDR1 SGHNT and CDR2 YYREEE (reference sequence). Trimming took 6 bases from V and 2 from J; bases not matched to a gene: 9. The length of the CDR3 is 15 residues. CDR3 nucleotide sequence: TGTGCCAGCACCCGTAGCGGGAGTCCGACCTACGAGCAGTACTTC. Translating it yields CASTRSGSPTYEQYF.

A note on this clone: The junction and the germline gene differ at one end; a read error may be behind it. This chain connects TRBV6-5 to TRBJ1-2; 10 bases are shared with TRBD1. CDR1 and CDR2 (germline): MNHEY, SVGAGI. CDR3 length equals 16 residues. The CDR3 DNA reads TGTGCCAGCAGATACTTAGGGACAGGGGCAAAGTATGGCTACACCTTC. It translates to CASRYLGTGAKYGYTF.

The V and J genes are TRBV28 and TRBJ1-6; 7 bases are shared with TRBD1. The CDR3 runs 15 residues. Germline lookup yields CDR1 MDHEN and CDR2 SYDVKM. V gave up 5 bases and J gave up 10 bases; unmatched junction bases: 11. CDR3 loop: CASSGRQGERSPLHF. Written as DNA, the CDR3 is TGTGCCAGCAGTGGGAGACAGGGCGAAAGGTCACCCCTCCACTTT.